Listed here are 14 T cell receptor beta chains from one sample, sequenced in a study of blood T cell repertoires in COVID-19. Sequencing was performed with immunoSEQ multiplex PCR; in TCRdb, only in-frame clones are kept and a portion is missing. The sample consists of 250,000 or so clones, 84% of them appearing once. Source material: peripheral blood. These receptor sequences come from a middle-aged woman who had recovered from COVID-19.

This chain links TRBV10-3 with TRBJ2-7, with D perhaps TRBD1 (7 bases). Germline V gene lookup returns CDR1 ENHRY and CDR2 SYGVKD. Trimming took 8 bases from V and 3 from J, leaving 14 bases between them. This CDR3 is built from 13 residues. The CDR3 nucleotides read TGTGCCATCCGGAGGGACAGAAGCTACGAGCAGTACTTC. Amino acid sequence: CAIRRDRSYEQYF.

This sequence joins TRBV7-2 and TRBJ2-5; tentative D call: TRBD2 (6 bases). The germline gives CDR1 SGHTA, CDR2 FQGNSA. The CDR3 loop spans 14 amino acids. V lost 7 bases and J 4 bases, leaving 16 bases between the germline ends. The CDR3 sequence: CASTGTLGSETQYF. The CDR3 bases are TGTGCCAGCACGGGGACTCTAGGGTCAGAGACCCAGTACTTC.

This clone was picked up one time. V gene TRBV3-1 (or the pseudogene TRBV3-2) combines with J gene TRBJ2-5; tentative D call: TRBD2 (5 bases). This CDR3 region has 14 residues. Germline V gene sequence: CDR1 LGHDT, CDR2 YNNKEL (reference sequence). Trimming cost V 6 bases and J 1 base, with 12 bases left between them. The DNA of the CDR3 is TGTGCCAGCAGGATCGGAGGATCCCAAGAGACCCAGTACTTC. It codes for CASRIGGSQETQYF.

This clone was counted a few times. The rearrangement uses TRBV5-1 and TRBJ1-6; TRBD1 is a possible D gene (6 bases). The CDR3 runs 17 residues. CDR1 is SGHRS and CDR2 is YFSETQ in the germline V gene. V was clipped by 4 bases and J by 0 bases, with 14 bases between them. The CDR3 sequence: CASSPQGSNSYNSPLHF. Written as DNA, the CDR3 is TGCGCCAGCAGCCCACAGGGCTCCAACTCCTATAATTCACCCCTCCACTTT. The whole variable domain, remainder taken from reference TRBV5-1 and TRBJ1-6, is KAGVTQTPRYLIKTRGQQVTLSCSPISGHRSVSWYQQTPGQGLQFLFEYFSETQRNKGNFPGRFSGRQFSNSRSEMNVSTLELGDSALYLCASSPQGSNSYNSPLHFGNGTRLTVT.

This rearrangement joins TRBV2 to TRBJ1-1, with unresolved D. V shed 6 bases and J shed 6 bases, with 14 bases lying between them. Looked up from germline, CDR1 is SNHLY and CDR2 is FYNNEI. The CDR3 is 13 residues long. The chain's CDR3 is CASSEISFAEAFF. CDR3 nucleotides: TGTGCCAGCAGCGAGATCTCCTTCGCTGAAGCTTTCTTT.

Here the CDR3 DNA reads TGTGCCAGCAGTGCTTGGGACAGGGTAACAGATACGCAGTATTTT. Its protein is CASSAWDRVTDTQYF. The chain has TRBV2 and TRBJ2-3, with TRBD1 matching 9 bases. Germline V gene lookup returns CDR1 SNHLY and CDR2 FYNNEI. J was trimmed by 3 bases and V by 4 bases; bases with no gene match: 5. This CDR3 is 15 amino acids long.

DNA for the CDR3: TGTGCCAGCAGCTCAGTCCGGGACACGGCTCCTTCACCCCTCCACTTT. The encoded protein is CASSSVRDTAPSPLHF. V gene TRBV13 combines with J gene TRBJ1-6, with D perhaps TRBD1 (6 bases). V was pared by 4 bases and J by 9 bases, with 19 bases between. CDR1 is PRHDT and CDR2 is FYEKMQ in the germline V gene (reference sequence). The CDR3 consists of 16 residues.

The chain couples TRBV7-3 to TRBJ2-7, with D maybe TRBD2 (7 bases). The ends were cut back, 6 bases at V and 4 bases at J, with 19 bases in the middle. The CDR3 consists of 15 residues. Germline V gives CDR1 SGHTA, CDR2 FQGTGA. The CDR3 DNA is TGTGCCAGCAGTCCTGAAGGGGGGGCCGGATACGAGCAGTACTTC. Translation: CASSPEGGAGYEQYF.

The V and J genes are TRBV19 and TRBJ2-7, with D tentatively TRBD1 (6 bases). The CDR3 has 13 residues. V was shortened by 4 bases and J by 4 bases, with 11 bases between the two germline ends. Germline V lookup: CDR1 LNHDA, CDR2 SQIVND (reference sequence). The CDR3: CASSKYREYEQYF. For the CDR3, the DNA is TGTGCCAGTAGTAAATACAGGGAATACGAGCAGTACTTC.

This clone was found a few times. The CDR3 DNA follows: TGTGCCAGCAGCTTTCGCAGGGGCCGGGGGGACGAGCAGTACTTC. Protein sequence: CASSFRRGRGDEQYF. The chain has TRBV5-6 and TRBJ2-7, with a possible D match to TRBD2 (7 bases). The CDR3 runs 15 residues. The V gene lost 2 bases and the J gene lost 5 bases, with 17 bases spanning the gap. CDR1 SGHDT and CDR2 YYEEEE come from the germline V gene.

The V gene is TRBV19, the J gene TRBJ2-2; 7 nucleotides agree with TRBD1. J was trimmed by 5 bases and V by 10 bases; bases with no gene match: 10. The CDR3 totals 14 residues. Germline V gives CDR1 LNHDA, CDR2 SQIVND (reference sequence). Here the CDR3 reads CATEGTARTGELFF. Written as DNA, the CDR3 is TGTGCCACAGAGGGGACAGCGAGGACCGGGGAGCTGTTTTTT.

In DNA form, the CDR3 reads TGTGCCAGCAGTTCACAGGGTATTATAGAGACCCAGTACTTC. Its translation is CASSSQGIIETQYF. This sequence joins TRBV27 and TRBJ2-5; maybe TRBD1 (6 bases). From germline, CDR1 is MNHEY and CDR2 SMNVEV (reference sequence). V was shortened by 4 bases and J by 4 bases, with 13 bases between the two germline ends. CDR3 length: 14 residues.

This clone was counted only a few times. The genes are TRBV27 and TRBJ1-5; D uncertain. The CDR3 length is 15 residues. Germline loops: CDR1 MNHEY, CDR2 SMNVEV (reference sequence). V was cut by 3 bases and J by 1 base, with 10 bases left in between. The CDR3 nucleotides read TGTGCCAGCAGTTTGGTCGGGATCAGCAATCAGCCCCAGCATTTT. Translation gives CASSLVGISNQPQHF.

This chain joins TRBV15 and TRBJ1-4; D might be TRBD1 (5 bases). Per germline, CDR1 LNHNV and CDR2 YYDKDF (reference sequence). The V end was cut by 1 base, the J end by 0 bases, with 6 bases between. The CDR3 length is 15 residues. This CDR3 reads CATSRVQATNEKLFF. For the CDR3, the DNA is TGTGCCACCAGCAGAGTACAGGCAACTAATGAAAAACTGTTTTTT.